The 5 T cell receptor beta chains reported below all come from one sample, sequenced in a study of somatic mutations in cytotoxic T cells in rheumatoid arthritis. The table came from immunoSEQ multiplex PCR; TCRdb's copy has only in-frame clones and leaves some out. The table records 6,500 to 7,500 clones, 80% of them present only once. Sequenced sample: CD8+ T cells sorted from blood. Receptors were obtained from an adult with rheumatoid arthritis.

The rearrangement uses TRBV5-8 and TRBJ1-1, with D possibly TRBD1 on 5 matching bases. V was shortened by 4 bases and J by 5 bases, with 15 bases between the two germline ends. The germline CDR1 and CDR2 sequences are SGHTS and YDEGEE. This CDR3 has 14 amino acids. CDR3 region: CASSPETARTEAFF. DNA of the CDR3: TGTGCCAGCAGCCCGGAGACAGCCCGGACTGAAGCTTTCTTT.

The chain joins TRBV7-2 to TRBJ2-7; the D is unclear. V was trimmed by 5 bases and J by 2 bases, leaving 16 bases between them. Per the germline V gene, CDR1 is SGHTA and CDR2 is FQGNSA. This CDR3 region has 15 residues. In DNA, the CDR3 is TGTGCCAGCAGCCCGTCTCCCGCGGTAACCTACGAGCAGTACTTC. This gives the protein CASSPSPAVTYEQYF.

This chain joins TRBV28 and TRBJ2-4; D uncertain. Germline CDR1 reads MDHEN; CDR2 reads SYDVKM. Trimming left V 4 bases short and J 0 bases short, with 16 bases between. The CDR3 has 17 amino acids. The DNA of the CDR3 is TGTGCCAGCAGTTCCCGCCCTCAGGCTCTAGCCAAAAACATTCAGTACTTC. Translated: CASSSRPQALAKNIQYF.

For the CDR3, the DNA is TGCGCCAGCAGCCAAGAGCTGGAAAGGCAGCCCCAGCATTTT. It translates to CASSQELERQPQHF. The chain combines TRBV4-3 with TRBJ1-5; no clear D. V was cut by 0 bases and J by 7 bases, with 10 bases left in between. Germline V gives CDR1 LGHNA, CDR2 YSLEER. The CDR3 loop spans 14 amino acids.

This clone came up a few times. The chain is built from TRBV6-1 and TRBJ2-7, with D unclear. V was clipped by 0 bases and J by 3 bases, with 6 bases between them. CDR1 and CDR2 from the germline V gene are MNHNS and SASEGT. The CDR3 spans 13 residues. This CDR3 is CASSEADGYEQYF. The CDR3 DNA sequence: TGTGCCAGCAGTGAAGCTGACGGCTACGAGCAGTACTTC.